The entry that follows covers one T cell receptor (beta chain) sequence. This entry comes from a study of blood T cell repertoires in COVID-19. Study-wide context: Acute and convalescent COVID-19 specimens originated in the United States, Italy and Spain. The analysed material was cDNA or gDNA that came from T cells, B-cell-depleted T cells, or PBMCs.

TCRdb keeps only in-frame clones here, not all; method: immunoSEQ multiplex PCR. The table shows under 250,000 clones, with more than 70% occurring only once. The TCR was taken from a man aged 50 to 59 with COVID-19, enrolled during active disease. Sequencing used peripheral blood.

The DNA for the CDR3 is TGTGCCAGCAGCTTAGAGGGGGGAATCGGCACTGAAGCTTTCTTT. Translating it yields CASSLEGGIGTEAFF. The V call is TRBV11-2, the J call TRBJ1-1, with a possible D match to TRBD1 (5 bases). V dropped 0 bases and J dropped 4 bases, with 12 bases sitting between them. The CDR3 contains 15 residues. Germline V gene lookup returns CDR1 SGHAT and CDR2 FQNNGV. Filled out from reference TRBV11-2 and TRBJ1-1, the complete variable domain reads EAGVAQSPRYKIIEKRQSVAFWCNPISGHATLYWYQQILGQGPKLLIQFQNNGVVDDSQLPKDRFSAERLKGVDSTLKIQPAKLEDSAVYLCASSLEGGIGTEAFFGQGTRLTVV.